The source of this T cell receptor beta chain is a study of blood T cell repertoires in COVID-19 (dated by TCRdb to 2018 to 2020). At the level of the whole study: Samples from collaborators originated in the United States, Italy and Spain and spanned both the acute and convalescent phases of COVID-19. The prospective study material was composed of cDNA or gDNA derived from T cells, B-cell-depleted T cells, or PBMCs. Nearly every sample came with metadata listing a de-identified subject ID, COVID-19 status, age in years and sex. Where available, HLA class I and class II types were obtained from metadata supplied by the sample provider rather than from assay-based typing. Samples were obtained from the ongoing ImmuneRACE study (first 160 participants) and from about 1,300 subjects provided by 6 global collaborators. The repertoires were released in a freely available public database intended as a resource for research on the immune response to SARS-CoV-2. Deeply sampled blood TCRbeta repertoires from subjects exposed to, actively infected with, or recovered from COVID-19 were included in the dataset. Overall study outcomes, separate from this receptor: Clinical and demographic metadata were provided uncurated, with the amount varying by source and participant.

TCRbeta CDR3 regions were amplified from genomic DNA by means of the immunoSEQ Assay, a bias-controlled multiplex PCR. From the authors' description of their analysis: Within the assay, amplification of reference gene primers was used to estimate how many nucleated cells each sample contained. To quantify the absolute abundance of each unique TCRbeta CDR3 rearrangement, sequence reads were collapsed and filtered. For each sample, productive Simpson clonality was calculated as the square root of Simpson's diversity index across productive rearrangements. The table comes from immuneACCESS by way of TCRdb, which keeps in-frame sequences with V and J called. Part of the clones is missing from these tables; in studies checked, under half for an unresolved V gene and the rest for unknown reasons. V and J calls and clone size come straight from that table; D and trimming were deduced from the DNA. The sample includes around 190,000 clones, with about 82% observed a single time. About 6.5% of the sample belongs to the ten largest clones.

The CDR3 holds 14 amino acids from the cysteine to the phenylalanine. The kept DNA is CDR3 alone, 42 bases in frame from the first base. V loses 4 bases, J loses 7 bases, and the germline ends lie 12 bases apart. As encoded in the germline V gene, CDR1 is SGHRS while CDR2 is YFSETQ. Collaborating institutions collected whole blood in K2EDTA tubes following their own protocols. For TCRbeta analysis, collaborators shipped samples as frozen whole blood, isolated PBMCs, or DNA extracted from either of those sample types. As to this clone: Its antigen is currently not known. No much larger clone is present one base from it, and per-base qualities are unavailable.

The sequence derives from a man in his 70s with active or convalescent COVID-19. Sequenced material: peripheral blood. The V gene is TRBV5-1 and the J gene is TRBJ1-6; perhaps TRBD1 is the D gene, with 5 bases matching. The base sequence is TGCGCCAGCAGCGGAGGGGCCCAGAATTCACCCCTCCACTTT. It is translated as CASSGGAQNSPLHF.